A selection of T cell receptor beta chains follows, all from one sample in a study of blood T cell repertoires in COVID-19. Assay: immunoSEQ multiplex PCR; the TCRdb copy retains only in-frame clones and omits some. The data contain roughly 250,000 clones, more than 90% of them singletons. Sequencing was carried out using peripheral blood. The receptors were gathered from a young adult with COVID-19, enrolled during active disease. CDR3s include the opening cysteine and the closing phenylalanine or tryptophan. Each record gives: J gene, V gene, D gene, clone size, CDR3 protein, CDR3 DNA. The D gene is left open where the match is weak. Some rows mark clone size as missing; the rest say once, few, many or name a class of expanded clone.

TRBJ2-5 TRBV11-2 TRBD2 - CASSLVLAGGRETQYF TGTGCCAGCAGCTTAGTGTTAGCGGGAGGTCGAGAGACCCAGTACTTC
TRBJ2-5 TRBV5-1 - - CASSLGDKFQETQYF TGCGCCAGCAGCTTGGGGGACAAGTTTCAAGAGACCCAGTACTTC
TRBJ1-2 TRBV15 - - CATSESRAITYGYTF TGTGCCACCAGTGAATCGAGGGCTATAACCTATGGCTACACCTTC
TRBJ1-2 TRBV19 TRBD1 - CASTTGVLNYGYTF TGTGCCAGTACCACAGGGGTGCTAAACTATGGCTACACCTTC
TRBJ2-5 TRBV28 - - CASSPQKQGRTQYF TGTGCCAGCAGTCCCCAAAAACAGGGCCGGACCCAGTACTTC
TRBJ1-5 TRBV7-3 TRBD1 - CASREGDRVHSNQPQHF TGTGCCAGCAGGGAGGGGGACAGGGTCCATAGCAATCAGCCCCAGCATTTT
TRBJ2-2 TRBV7-2 - - CASSLDPGAGELFF TGTGCCAGCAGCTTAGACCCAGGGGCCGGGGAGCTGTTTTTT
TRBJ2-3 TRBV28 TRBD2 - CASSLSGLAGTDTQYF TGTGCCAGCAGTTTGTCCGGACTAGCGGGAACGGATACGCAGTATTTT
TRBJ1-1 TRBV27 TRBD1 - CASKAGQGPFEAFF TGTGCCAGCAAAGCGGGACAGGGGCCTTTTGAAGCTTTCTTT
TRBJ1-4 TRBV19 - - CASSTKAVPNEKLFF TGTGCCAGTAGTACCAAAGCCGTTCCGAATGAAAAACTGTTTTTT
TRBJ2-5 TRBV9 - - CASSAIPGETQYF TGTGCCAGCAGCGCCATCCCGGGGGAGACCCAGTACTTC
TRBJ2-5 TRBV28 - - CASSPTGYETQYF TGTGCCAGCAGTCCCACAGGGTACGAGACCCAGTACTTC
TRBJ2-1 TRBV28 - few CASSFQRASQPSSYNEQFF TGTGCCAGCAGTTTCCAGCGGGCAAGCCAACCGAGCTCCTACAATGAGCAGTTCTTC
TRBJ2-2 TRBV27 - - CATRPSVGSWPKGTGELFF TGTGCCACCCGCCCCTCTGTCGGGAGTTGGCCCAAAGGAACCGGGGAGCTGTTTTTT
TRBJ1-5 TRBV28 - - CASTNPTGHSNQPQHF TGTGCCAGCACCAACCCGACAGGCCACAGCAATCAGCCCCAGCATTTT
TRBJ2-5 TRBV7-9 - - CASSLHPGLQVETQYF TGTGCCAGCAGCTTACATCCGGGACTCCAGGTCGAGACCCAGTACTTC
TRBJ1-5 TRBV27 - - CASSFSGGQPQHF TGTGCCAGCAGTTTTTCGGGTGGTCAGCCCCAGCATTTT
TRBJ1-5 TRBV29-1 TRBD1 - CSVETGFGQPQHF TGCAGCGTTGAGACAGGGTTTGGACAGCCCCAGCATTTT
TRBJ2-1 TRBV10-2 - once CASSESEVHEQFF TGCGCCAGCAGTGAGTCGGAGGTGCATGAGCAGTTCTTC
TRBJ2-7 TRBV7-8 - - CASSLGSGGPYEQYF TGTGCCAGCAGCTTAGGGTCAGGTGGCCCCTACGAGCAGTACTTC
TRBJ2-7 TRBV5-1 TRBD1 - CASSLAGQGLAYEQYF TGCGCCAGCAGCTTGGCAGGACAGGGGTTGGCCTACGAGCAGTACTTC
TRBJ2-1 TRBV11-2 - - CASSSPVSFTNEQFF TGTGCCAGCAGCTCCCCGGTTAGCTTCACGAATGAGCAGTTCTTC
TRBJ1-2 TRBV4-3 - few CASSQGGAADYGYTF TGCGCCAGCAGCCAAGGCGGGGCGGCGGACTATGGCTACACCTTC
TRBJ2-3 TRBV6-1 - - CASSESFTDTQYF TGTGCCAGCAGTGAATCCTTCACAGATACGCAGTATTTT
TRBJ2-5 TRBV25-1 - - CASSAQTWETQYF TGTGCCAGCAGTGCCCAAACTTGGGAGACCCAGTACTTC
TRBJ2-1 TRBV12-3/TRBV12-4 TRBD2 - CASSTSGREQFF TGTGCCAGCAGTACAAGCGGGAGGGAGCAGTTCTTC
TRBJ2-1 TRBV11-3 TRBD1 - CASSPRQGGNNEQFF TGTGCCAGCAGCCCTCGACAGGGTGGGAACAATGAGCAGTTCTTC
TRBJ2-7 TRBV11-2 TRBD2 once CASSWGTSGVPYEQYF TGTGCCAGCAGCTGGGGGACTAGCGGGGTTCCCTACGAGCAGTACTTC
TRBJ1-2 TRBV5-8 - - CASSLVQGNYGYTF TGTGCCAGCAGCTTGGTTCAGGGAAACTATGGCTACACCTTC
TRBJ2-7 TRBV7-2 - - CASSLAWSQDEQYF TGTGCCAGCAGCTTAGCTTGGTCACAGGACGAGCAGTACTTC